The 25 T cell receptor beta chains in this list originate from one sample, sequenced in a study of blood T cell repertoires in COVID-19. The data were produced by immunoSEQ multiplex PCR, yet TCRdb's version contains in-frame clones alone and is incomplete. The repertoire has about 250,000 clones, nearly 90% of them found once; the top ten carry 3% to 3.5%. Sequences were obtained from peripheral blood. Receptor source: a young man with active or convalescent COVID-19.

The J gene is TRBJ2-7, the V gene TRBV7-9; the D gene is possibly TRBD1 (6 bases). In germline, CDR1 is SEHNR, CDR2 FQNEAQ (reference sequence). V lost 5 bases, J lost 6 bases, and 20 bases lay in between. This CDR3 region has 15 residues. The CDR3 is CASSGGNIFGREQYF. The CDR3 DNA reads TGTGCCAGCAGCGGGGGCAACATCTTCGGTCGCGAGCAGTACTTC.

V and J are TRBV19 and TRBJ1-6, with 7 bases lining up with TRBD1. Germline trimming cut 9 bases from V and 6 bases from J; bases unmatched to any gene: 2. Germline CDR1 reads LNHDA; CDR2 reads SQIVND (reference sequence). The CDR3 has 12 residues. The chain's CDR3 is CASTGVNSPLHF. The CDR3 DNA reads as TGTGCCAGCACAGGGGTTAATTCACCCCTCCACTTT.

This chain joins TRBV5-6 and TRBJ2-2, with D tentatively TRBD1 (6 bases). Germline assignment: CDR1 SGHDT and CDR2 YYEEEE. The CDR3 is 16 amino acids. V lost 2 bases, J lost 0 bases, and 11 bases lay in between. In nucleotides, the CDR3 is TGTGCCAGCAGCTTTACGGGACAAACGAACACCGGGGAGCTGTTTTTT. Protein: CASSFTGQTNTGELFF. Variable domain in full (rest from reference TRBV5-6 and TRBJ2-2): DAGVTQSPTHLIKTRGQQVTLRCSPKSGHDTVSWYQQALGQGPQFIFQYYEEEERQRGNFPDRFSGHQFPNYSSELNVNALLLGDSALYLCASSFTGQTNTGELFFGEGSRLTVL.

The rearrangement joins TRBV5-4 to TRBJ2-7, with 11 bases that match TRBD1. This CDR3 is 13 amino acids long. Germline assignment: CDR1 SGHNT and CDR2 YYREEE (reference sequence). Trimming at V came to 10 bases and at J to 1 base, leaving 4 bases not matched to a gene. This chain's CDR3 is CALRDRGSYEQYF. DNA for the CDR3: TGTGCCCTCCGGGACAGGGGGTCCTACGAGCAGTACTTC.

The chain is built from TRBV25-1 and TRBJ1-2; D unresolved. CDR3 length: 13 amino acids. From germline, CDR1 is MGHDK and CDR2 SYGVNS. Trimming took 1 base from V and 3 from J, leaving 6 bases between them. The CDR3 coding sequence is TGTGCCAGCAGTGAATTGGCAGACTATGGCTACACCTTC. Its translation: CASSELADYGYTF.

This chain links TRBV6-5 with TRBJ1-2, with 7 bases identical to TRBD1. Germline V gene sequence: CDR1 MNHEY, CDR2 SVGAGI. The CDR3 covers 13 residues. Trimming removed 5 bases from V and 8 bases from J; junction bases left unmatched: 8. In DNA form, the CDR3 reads TGTGCCAGCAGTCAGGGGGTCGCTGGGGGCTACACCTTC. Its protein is CASSQGVAGGYTF.

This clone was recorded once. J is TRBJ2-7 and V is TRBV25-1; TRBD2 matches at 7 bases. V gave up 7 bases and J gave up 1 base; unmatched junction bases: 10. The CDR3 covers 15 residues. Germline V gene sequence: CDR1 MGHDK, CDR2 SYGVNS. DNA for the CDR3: TGTGCCAGCAACCTTGGGGGGGTTGGATCCTACGAGCAGTACTTC. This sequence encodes CASNLGGVGSYEQYF.

The CDR3 nucleotides are TGCAGCGCGGAACAGGGGGTGGGCTCCTACGAGCAGTACTTC. Protein sequence: CSAEQGVGSYEQYF. J is TRBJ2-7 and V is TRBV29-1; 8 bases map to TRBD1. Germline CDR1 and CDR2: SQVTM and ANQGSEA. The trim removed 7 bases at V and 0 bases at J, leaving 8 bases unmatched. This CDR3 has 14 residues.

The CDR3 sequence: CASSLRESPDTQYF. The CDR3 nucleotides are TGCGCCAGCAGCTTGAGAGAGTCCCCAGATACGCAGTATTTT. The chain is built from TRBV5-1 and TRBJ2-3; D not resolved. Trimming removed 1 base from V and 4 bases from J, with 10 bases in between. Germline lookup yields CDR1 SGHRS and CDR2 YFSETQ. The CDR3 spans 14 residues. The variable domain in full, with the rest retrieved from reference TRBV5-1 and TRBJ2-3, is KAGVTQTPRYLIKTRGQQVTLSCSPISGHRSVSWYQQTPGQGLQFLFEYFSETQRNKGNFPGRFSGRQFSNSRSEMNVSTLELGDSALYLCASSLRESPDTQYFGPGTRLTVL.

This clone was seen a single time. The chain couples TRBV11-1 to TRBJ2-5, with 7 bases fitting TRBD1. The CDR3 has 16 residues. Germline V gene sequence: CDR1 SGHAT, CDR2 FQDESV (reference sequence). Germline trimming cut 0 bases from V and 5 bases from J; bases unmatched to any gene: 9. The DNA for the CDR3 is TGTGCCAGCAGCTTAGCTAGGCCAGGGGGATCGGAGACCCAGTACTTC. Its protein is CASSLARPGGSETQYF. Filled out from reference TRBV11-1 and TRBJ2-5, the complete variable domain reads EAEVAQSPRYKITEKSQAVAFWCDPISGHATLYWYRQILGQGPELLVQFQDESVVDDSQLPKDRFSAERLKGVDSTLKIQPAELGDSAMYLCASSLARPGGSETQYFGPGTRLLVL.

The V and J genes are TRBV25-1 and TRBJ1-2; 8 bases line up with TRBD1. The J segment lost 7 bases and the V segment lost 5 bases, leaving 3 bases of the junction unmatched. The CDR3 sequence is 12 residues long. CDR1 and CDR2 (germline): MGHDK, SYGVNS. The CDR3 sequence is CASSPDRAGYTF. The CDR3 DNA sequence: TGTGCCAGCAGTCCGGACAGGGCTGGCTACACCTTC.

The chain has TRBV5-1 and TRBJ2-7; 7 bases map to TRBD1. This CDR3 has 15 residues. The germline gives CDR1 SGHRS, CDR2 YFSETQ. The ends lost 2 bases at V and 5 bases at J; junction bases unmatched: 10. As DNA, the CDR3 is TGCGCCAGCAGCTTCGGCGGACAGGCCCCCCACGAGCAGTACTTC. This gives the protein CASSFGGQAPHEQYF. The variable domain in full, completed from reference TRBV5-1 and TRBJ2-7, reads KAGVTQTPRYLIKTRGQQVTLSCSPISGHRSVSWYQQTPGQGLQFLFEYFSETQRNKGNFPGRFSGRQFSNSRSEMNVSTLELGDSALYLCASSFGGQAPHEQYFGPGTRLTVT.

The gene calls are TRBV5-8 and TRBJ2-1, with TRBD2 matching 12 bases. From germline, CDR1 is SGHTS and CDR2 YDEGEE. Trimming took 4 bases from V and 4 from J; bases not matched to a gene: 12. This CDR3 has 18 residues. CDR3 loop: CASSPQRLAGVTYNEQFF. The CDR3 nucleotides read TGTGCCAGCAGCCCCCAACGACTAGCGGGAGTGACATACAATGAGCAGTTCTTC.

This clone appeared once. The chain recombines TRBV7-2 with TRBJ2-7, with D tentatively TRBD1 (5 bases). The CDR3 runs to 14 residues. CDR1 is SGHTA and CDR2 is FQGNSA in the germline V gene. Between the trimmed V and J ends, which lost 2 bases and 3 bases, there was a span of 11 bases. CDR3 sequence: CASSLQGGDYEQYF. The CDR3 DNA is TGTGCCAGCAGCTTACAGGGTGGTGACTACGAGCAGTACTTC.

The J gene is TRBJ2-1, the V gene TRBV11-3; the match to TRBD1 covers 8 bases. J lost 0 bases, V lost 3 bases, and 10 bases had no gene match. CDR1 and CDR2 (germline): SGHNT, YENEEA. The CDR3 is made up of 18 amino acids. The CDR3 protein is CASSFSGQEGGSYNEQFF. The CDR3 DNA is TGTGCCAGCAGCTTTTCGGGACAGGAGGGCGGCTCCTACAATGAGCAGTTCTTC.

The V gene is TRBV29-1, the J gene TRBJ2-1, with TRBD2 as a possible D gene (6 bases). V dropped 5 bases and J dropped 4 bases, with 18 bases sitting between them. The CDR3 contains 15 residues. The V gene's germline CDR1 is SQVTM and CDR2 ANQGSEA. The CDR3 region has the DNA TGCAGCGTTTCTCCCTCGGCGGGGTATTACAATGAGCAGTTCTTC. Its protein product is CSVSPSAGYYNEQFF.

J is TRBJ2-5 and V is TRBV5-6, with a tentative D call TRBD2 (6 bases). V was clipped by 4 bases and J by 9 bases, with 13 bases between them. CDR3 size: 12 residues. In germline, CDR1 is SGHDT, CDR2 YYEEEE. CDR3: CASSAGSGAQYF. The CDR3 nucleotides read TGTGCCAGCAGCGCCGGATCGGGGGCCCAGTACTTC.

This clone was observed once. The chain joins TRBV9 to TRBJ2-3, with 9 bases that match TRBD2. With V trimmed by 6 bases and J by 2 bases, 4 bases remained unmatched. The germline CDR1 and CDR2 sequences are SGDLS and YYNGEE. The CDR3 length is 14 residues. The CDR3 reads CASKRTSDTDTQYF. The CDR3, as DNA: TGTGCCAGCAAGCGGACTAGCGACACAGATACGCAGTATTTT.

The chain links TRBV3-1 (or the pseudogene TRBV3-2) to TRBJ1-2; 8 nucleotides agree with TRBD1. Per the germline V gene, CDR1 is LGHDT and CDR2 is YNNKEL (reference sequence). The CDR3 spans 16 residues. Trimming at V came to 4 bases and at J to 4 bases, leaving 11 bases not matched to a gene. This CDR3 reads CASSRARQGTIYGYTF. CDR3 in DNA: TGTGCCAGCAGCCGGGCTCGACAGGGGACTATCTATGGCTACACCTTC.

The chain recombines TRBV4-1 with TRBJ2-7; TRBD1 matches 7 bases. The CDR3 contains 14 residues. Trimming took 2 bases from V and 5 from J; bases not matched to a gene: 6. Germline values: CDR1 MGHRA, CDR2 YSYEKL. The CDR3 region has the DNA TGCGCCAGCAGCCAACTGACAGGGTCCGACGAGCAGTACTTC. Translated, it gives CASSQLTGSDEQYF.

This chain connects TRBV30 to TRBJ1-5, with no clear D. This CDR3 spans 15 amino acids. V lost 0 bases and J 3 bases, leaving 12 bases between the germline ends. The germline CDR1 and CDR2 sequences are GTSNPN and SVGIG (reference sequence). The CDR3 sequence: CAWSVAGLINQPQHF. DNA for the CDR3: TGTGCCTGGAGTGTCGCGGGGTTGATCAATCAGCCCCAGCATTTT.

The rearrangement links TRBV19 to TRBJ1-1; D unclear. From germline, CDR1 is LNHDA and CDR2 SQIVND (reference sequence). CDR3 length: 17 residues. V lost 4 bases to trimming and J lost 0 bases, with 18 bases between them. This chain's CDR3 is CASSRKGRSGMNTEAFF. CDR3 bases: TGTGCCAGTAGTAGGAAGGGTCGGTCGGGGATGAACACTGAAGCTTTCTTT. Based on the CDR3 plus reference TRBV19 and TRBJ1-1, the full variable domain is DGGITQSPKYLFRKEGQNVTLSCEQNLNHDAMYWYRQDPGQGLRLIYYSQIVNDFQKGDIAEGYSVSREKKESFPLTVTSAQKNPTAFYLCASSRKGRSGMNTEAFFGQGTRLTVV.

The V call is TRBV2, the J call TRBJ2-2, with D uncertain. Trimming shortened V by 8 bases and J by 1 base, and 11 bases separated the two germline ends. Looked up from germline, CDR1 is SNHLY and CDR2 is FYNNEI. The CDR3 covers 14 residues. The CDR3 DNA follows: TGTGCCAGCGCCGGGTCTCTGAACACCGGGGAGCTGTTTTTT. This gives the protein CASAGSLNTGELFF.

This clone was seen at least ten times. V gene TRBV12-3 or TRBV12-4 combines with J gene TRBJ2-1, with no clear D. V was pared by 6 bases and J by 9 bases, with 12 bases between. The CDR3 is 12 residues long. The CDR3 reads CASSQPRGEQFF. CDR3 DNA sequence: TGTGCCAGCAGCCAGCCACGAGGTGAGCAGTTCTTC.

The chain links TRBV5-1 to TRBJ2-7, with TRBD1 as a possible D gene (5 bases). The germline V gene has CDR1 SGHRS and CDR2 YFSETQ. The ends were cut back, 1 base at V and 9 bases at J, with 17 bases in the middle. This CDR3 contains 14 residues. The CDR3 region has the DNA TGCGCCAGCAGCTTGTCCGAAGGGGCATCGGGGCAGTACTTC. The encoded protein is CASSLSEGASGQYF. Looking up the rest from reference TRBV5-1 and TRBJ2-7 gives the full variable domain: KAGVTQTPRYLIKTRGQQVTLSCSPISGHRSVSWYQQTPGQGLQFLFEYFSETQRNKGNFPGRFSGRQFSNSRSEMNVSTLELGDSALYLCASSLSEGASGQYFGPGTRLTVT.